Listed below are T cell receptor beta chains from one sample, sequenced in a study of cytomegalovirus exposure and HLA in healthy donors. Generated by immunoSEQ multiplex PCR, the TCRdb table keeps only in-frame clones and is missing some. This table holds some 250,000 clones, 82% found once. Sequencing used PBMCs. Every receptor here comes from a woman between 40 and 55 years old in good health and CMV-seropositive. Each CDR3 is given with its conserved first and last residue. The D gene is left open where the match is weak. The size of a clone is reported for some rows only, either as once, few or many, or as a class for expanded clones.

v_call	j_call	d_call	clone_size	cdr3_nt	cdr3_aa
TRBV5-1	TRBJ2-2	TRBD2	NA	TGCGCCAGCAGCCCCCTTAGCGGGAGCGACACCGGGGAGCTGTTTTTT	CASSPLSGSDTGELFF
TRBV5-6	TRBJ2-5	NA	NA	TGTGCCAGCAGCTTGAGGGGGTACCAAGAGACCCAGTACTTC	CASSLRGYQETQYF
TRBV5-6	TRBJ2-7	NA	NA	TGTGCCAGCAGTTTACAGGGAATACCTCGCGAGCAGTACTTC	CASSLQGIPREQYF
TRBV5-4	TRBJ2-4	NA	NA	TGTGCCAGCAGCTTGGGGGGCAGGGAAAACATTCAGTACTTC	CASSLGGRENIQYF
TRBV4-3	TRBJ2-3	NA	NA	TGCGCCAGCAGCCGGGAGAAGCGGGGCACAGATACGCAGTATTTT	CASSREKRGTDTQYF
TRBV29-1	TRBJ1-2	TRBD1	NA	TGCAGCGAACAATCGGGACAGGGTGGTGGCTACACCTTC	CSEQSGQGGGYTF
TRBV19	TRBJ1-1	NA	NA	TGTGCCAGTAGCATCGACGGACAGATCACTGAAGCTTTCTTT	CASSIDGQITEAFF
TRBV19	TRBJ2-1	TRBD2	NA	TGTGCCAGTAGTATAGAGACTAGCGGATCCTACAATGAGCAGTTCTTC	CASSIETSGSYNEQFF
TRBV5-5	TRBJ2-7	TRBD2	NA	TGTGCCAGCATCAGGACTAGCGGCTCCTACGAGCAGTACTTC	CASIRTSGSYEQYF
TRBV5-1	TRBJ2-3	NA	NA	TGCGCCAGCAGCTTGAGGACTAGGGACACAGATACACAGTATTTT	CASSLRTRDTDTQYF
TRBV10-3	TRBJ2-5	NA	NA	TGTGCCATCAGTGACGGGTGGACCCAGTACTTC	CAISDGWTQYF
TRBV5-1	TRBJ2-1	TRBD2	NA	TGCGCCAGCAGCTTGCTCAGTACTAGCGGAGGGGACTACAATGAGCAGTTCTTC	CASSLLSTSGGDYNEQFF
TRBV19	TRBJ2-3	NA	NA	TGTGCCAGTACGGGTGGAGGGAAAAGCACAGATACGCAGTATTTT	CASTGGGKSTDTQYF
TRBV6-1	TRBJ2-1	NA	NA	TGTGCCAGCAGTGAAAGGGGGACGACGTTCCGATACAATGAGCAGTTCTTC	CASSERGTTFRYNEQFF
TRBV7-6	TRBJ2-1	NA	NA	TGTGCCAGCAGCTTAGGGGCCTCAGGGAACTACAATGAGCAGTTCTTC	CASSLGASGNYNEQFF
TRBV5-1	TRBJ1-2	TRBD1	few	TGCGCCAGCGGCACGACAGGGAACTATGGCTACACCTTC	CASGTTGNYGYTF
TRBV2	TRBJ2-7	NA	few	TGTGCCAGCAGTGCTGGGCAGACCTTCCTCTTC	CASSAGQTFLF
TRBV7-9	TRBJ2-1	NA	NA	TGTGCCAGCAGCTTCCGGAGCGGTTACAATGAGCAGTTCTTC	CASSFRSGYNEQFF
TRBV30	TRBJ2-5	TRBD2	few	TGTGCCTGGGCACTAGCGCTTCAAGAGACCCAGTACTTC	CAWALALQETQYF
TRBV4-1	TRBJ2-1	TRBD2	NA	TGCGCCAGCAGCCAAGAATTCACTAGCGGGGGCCTCTACAATGAGCAGTTCTTC	CASSQEFTSGGLYNEQFF
TRBV6-5	TRBJ1-5	TRBD1	few	TGTGCCAGCAGTCCACAGGGGGTCAATCAGCCCCAGCATTTT	CASSPQGVNQPQHF
TRBV11-3	TRBJ2-2	TRBD1	NA	TGTGCCAGCAGCCCGACAGGGGCGCAGGGATTCACCGGGGAGCTGTTTTTT	CASSPTGAQGFTGELFF
TRBV9	TRBJ1-5	TRBD1	NA	TGTGCCAGCAGCTCCGGACAGGGGGATAGCAATCAGCCCCAGCATTTT	CASSSGQGDSNQPQHF
TRBV5-1	TRBJ1-4	TRBD1	NA	TGCGCCAGCAGCTCCGGACAGGGACATGAAAAACTGTTTTTT	CASSSGQGHEKLFF
TRBV4-3	TRBJ1-1	TRBD1	NA	TGCGCCAGCAGCCGGGCCGGGACAGGGAACACTGAAGCTTTCTTT	CASSRAGTGNTEAFF
TRBV19	TRBJ1-1	TRBD1	NA	TGTGCCAGTACCCCCGGGACAGTGAACACTGAAGCTTTCTTT	CASTPGTVNTEAFF
TRBV5-1	TRBJ2-7	NA	NA	TGCGCCAGCAGCACAGTACCCGGCAATTCCTACGAGCAGTACTTC	CASSTVPGNSYEQYF
TRBV9	TRBJ2-3	TRBD1	NA	TGTGCCAGCAGAACTGGGACAGGGGGCGCGGGGGCGCAGTATTTT	CASRTGTGGAGAQYF
TRBV9	TRBJ1-1	TRBD1	NA	TGTGCCAGCAGCGTAGGAGACAGGGGCCGCTCTGGAGAAGCTTTCTTT	CASSVGDRGRSGEAFF
TRBV9	TRBJ2-7	TRBD2	NA	TGTGCCGGCAGCGCCCTAGGACTAGCGGAGGACTACGAGCAGTACTTC	CAGSALGLAEDYEQYF
TRBV2	TRBJ1-1	NA	NA	TGTGCCAGCAGTGACGGGGGATGGATGAACACTGAAGCTTTCTTT	CASSDGGWMNTEAFF
TRBV5-5	TRBJ2-7	TRBD2	NA	TGTGCCAGCAGCGCGACTAGCGCTAGCTCCTACGAGCAGTACTTC	CASSATSASSYEQYF
TRBV7-9	TRBJ1-1	TRBD1	NA	TGTGCCAGCAGCTCCAGGACAGGGAACACTGAAGCTTTCTTT	CASSSRTGNTEAFF
TRBV4-2	TRBJ1-3	TRBD1	NA	TGTGCCAGCAGCCACAGACAGGGGAGAAACACCATATATTTT	CASSHRQGRNTIYF
TRBV7-9	TRBJ2-7	NA	few	TGTTCCAGCAGTTCATGGGGGGAAGGGGTCTACGAGCAGTACTTC	CSSSSWGEGVYEQYF
TRBV2	TRBJ2-7	NA	NA	TGTGCCAGCAGTGAACACAGAGACCCCCAGGACTTC	CASSEHRDPQDF
TRBV6-5	TRBJ2-7	TRBD2	NA	TGTGCCAGCAGCGGTAGCGGGAGTTCCCTCTACGAGCAGTACTTC	CASSGSGSSLYEQYF
TRBV7-3	TRBJ2-3	NA	NA	TGTGCCAGCAGCGCCGCAGCGGACCCAACAGATACGCAGTATTTT	CASSAAADPTDTQYF